The TCR beta chain described here comes from a study of PD-1 and CTLA-4 blockade in melanoma. V shed 6 bases and J 0 bases; nucleotides not matched to a gene: 8. Germline CDR1 is MNHNY and CDR2 is SVGAGI (reference sequence). The CDR3 extends over 15 amino acids. TCRdb's table, derived via immunoSEQ multiplex PCR, lists solely in-frame clones and lacks some. The repertoire holds around 16,000 clones, with 70% as singletons. The starting material was CD8+ T cells from peripheral blood, obtained from a patient given anti-PD-1 treatment. This clonotype originated in a human donor with melanoma. The rearrangement uses TRBV6-6 and TRBJ2-7; TRBD1 matches at 7 bases. The CDR3: CASSPGQTSSYEQYF. CDR3 sequence (DNA): TGTGCCAGCAGCCCGGGACAGACGAGCTCCTACGAGCAGTACTTC.